What follows describes a single T cell receptor (beta chain). As yet, its antigen is unknown. This CDR3 has 15 residues. Germline assignment: CDR1 SGHAT and CDR2 FQDESV (reference sequence). Trimming removed 8 bases from V and 8 bases from J; junction bases left unmatched: 12. The authors split each subset's genomic DNA evenly across several immunoSEQ plates. Per the original methods: Filtering differed because ImmunoSEQ produced junction-only sequences that carried no quality scores. The assay was immunoSEQ multiplex PCR, and TCRdb's table has in-frame clones only and misses some. V, J and clone size were drawn from that table, and D and trimming were deduced from the DNA. Found here are around 2.1 million clones, approximately 96% of them singletons; the top ten hold roughly 0.13%. This record belongs to a study of shared clonotypes between healthy human individuals. Study outcomes and limitations: Naive subsets tended to show greater estimated richness than memory subsets.

Sequencing input: naive CD4+ T cells sorted from blood. Subset of the sample: CD45RA+ positively selected. J is TRBJ1-4 and V is TRBV11-1; 9 nucleotides agree with TRBD1. The receptor comes from a man aged 18-30 years in good health. Here the CDR3 reads CASAPQGQGAEKLFF. DNA of the CDR3: TGTGCCAGCGCGCCCCAGGGACAGGGCGCCGAAAAACTGTTTTTT. Full variable domain (remainder filled in from reference TRBV11-1 and TRBJ1-4): EAEVAQSPRYKITEKSQAVAFWCDPISGHATLYWYRQILGQGPELLVQFQDESVVDDSQLPKDRFSAERLKGVDSTLKIQPAELGDSAMYLCASAPQGQGAEKLFFGSGTQLSVL.